One TCR beta chain is described in this entry. Its specificity is not known. This entry comes from a study of cytotoxic CD8 clonotypes in ibrutinib-treated CLL. Study-level findings and limits: Higher clonality was seen at ibrutinib response and a return toward baseline at progression.

Measured with immunoSEQ multiplex PCR; TCRdb has only the in-frame clones, and not every one. The table has approximately 60,000 clones, 50% to 70% seen once. Material: PBMCs, obtained at disease progression, from a patient treated with ibrutinib. This clonotype was obtained from a human donor with chronic lymphocytic leukemia.

The CDR3 bases are TGCGCCAGCAGCCAAGTCTGGAGCGGGAAAGGGACAGATACGCAGTATTTT. Its translation is CASSQVWSGKGTDTQYF. This sequence joins TRBV4-3 and TRBJ2-3; the match to TRBD2 covers 7 bases. The CDR3 runs 17 residues. With V trimmed by 1 base and J by 3 bases, 10 bases remained unmatched. Germline assignment: CDR1 LGHNA and CDR2 YSLEER.